Included here is one TCR beta chain sequence, with context. This receptor's antigen is unknown. No base qualities exist here, and no much larger clone lies one base off it. This entry is derived from a study of T cell clones after liver transplantation (dated by TCRdb to about 2019). Turning to the overall study: ITN030ST, the source of the samples, was a randomized trial that attempted immunosuppression withdrawal within 2 years of liver transplantation. The subjects received no induction therapy and were kept on standard immunosuppression until randomization at 12-24 months post-transplant. Donor-reactive T cell clones were identified using TCRbeta sequencing after a pre-transplant mixed lymphocyte reaction and were then followed in post-transplant blood. Third party-reactive TCRbeta sequences from pre-transplant MLRs were also identified as an antigen-independent comparator for donor-reactive sequences. Of the eight recipients, three were HCV-positive, while the remaining recipients had been transplanted for non-autoimmune, non-viral indications. Blood samples were collected pre-transplant, pre-randomization before withdrawal, and post-randomization after either full withdrawal or failed withdrawal. Tolerance was defined as complete withdrawal of immunosuppression for at least one year without a rise in liver enzymes beyond twice the upper limit of normal. The study cohort included 8 liver transplant recipients, of whom 3 were classified as tolerant and 5 as non-tolerant. Results and caveats for the whole study, not just this receptor: Donor-reactive sequences decreased more than third party-reactive sequences, which suggests partial antigen-specific deletion that was not related to withdrawal success. Low numbers of available donor cells limited the measurable donor-reactive repertoire in a couple of subjects. Once repertoire turnover was taken into account, donor-reactive detection showed a significant reduction for CD4 in 7 of 8 subjects and for CD8 in 8 of 8. Conclusions were preliminary, limited by small, heterogeneous patient numbers and non-standardized post-transplant time points. Because no allograft tissue specimens were available, donor-reactive T cells may have migrated into the graft instead of being deleted. In 5 of 8 subjects, regardless of tolerance or HCV status, circulating donor-reactive CD4 TCRbeta sequences dropped significantly post-transplant.

Unstimulated PBMCs, after thawing, were stained for CD3, CD4 and CD8 and then FACS-sorted into CD3+CD4+ and CD3+CD8+ populations. Each of the 8 studied subjects was randomized to immunosuppression withdrawal. The Qiagen DNeasy Blood and Tissue Kit was used to isolate genomic DNA. Using immunoSEQ, frozen genomic DNA was subjected to high-throughput TCRbeta CDR3 sequencing, a process that included PCR amplification, mapping, bias correction and internal controls. The source study handled its data this way. Only productive rearrangements were retained, and each unique TCRbeta sequence was defined by its CDR3 nucleotide sequence together with its V and J gene. Donor-reactive sequences required at least 5-fold expansion in CFSE-low cells versus unstimulated pre-transplant cells and at least 0.01% frequency. Minimum frequency thresholds were set for each subject on the basis of the unstimulated sample with the lowest template count, so that a detection power of at least 90% was ensured. Repertoire turnover was measured by Jensen-Shannon divergence between the top 1000 TCRbeta sequences post- and pre-transplant. Changes in detection of donor-reactive sequences were tested with two-sided Fisher's exact tests. In its TCRdb copy, this immuneACCESS table keeps in-frame sequences only and misses some clones. Where compared with another copy, unresolved V genes explain less than half of these, and the others have no known cause. D and trimming come from the DNA, and the V and J calls and clone size come from that table. The sample table lists 95,000 to 130,000 clones, 90% of them with a count of one. 0.83% of the sample is taken by the ten largest.

From the cysteine up to the phenylalanine, the CDR3 has a length of 15 residues. Only CDR3 DNA is held: 45 bases, read in frame from base 1. From the germline V gene, CDR1 is MDHEN and CDR2 is SYDVKM. The germline V end is reduced by 5 bases and the J end by 6 bases; junction bases left unmatched: 6. This clonotype was sampled from a human patient who received a liver transplant. After a transplant, some of the T cells may come from the graft donor. Material: CD4+ T cells from blood, obtained 12 months after liver transplant. The sequence links TRBV28 to TRBJ2-1, with 11 central nucleotides matching TRBD2. The CDR3 in this case is CASSETSGRGNEQFF. The nucleotides are TGTGCCAGCAGTGAAACTAGCGGGAGAGGCAATGAGCAGTTCTTC. Where the CDR3 stops, the reference TRBV28 and TRBJ2-1 genes take over; the full variable domain is DVKVTQSSRYLVKRTGEKVFLECVQDMDHENMFWYRQDPGLGLRLIYFSYDVKMKEKGDIPEGYSVSREKKERFSLILESASTNQTSMYLCASSETSGRGNEQFFGPGTRLTVL.